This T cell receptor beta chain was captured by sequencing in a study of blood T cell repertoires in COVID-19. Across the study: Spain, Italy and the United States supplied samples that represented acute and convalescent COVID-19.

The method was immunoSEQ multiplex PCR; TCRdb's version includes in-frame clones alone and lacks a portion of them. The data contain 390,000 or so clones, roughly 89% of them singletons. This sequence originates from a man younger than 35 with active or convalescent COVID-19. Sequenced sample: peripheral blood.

For the CDR3, the DNA is TGTGCCACCACCCAGGGGCGGATTACTGAAGCTTTCTTT. This encodes CATTQGRITEAFF. The rearrangement uses TRBV15 and TRBJ1-1; perhaps TRBD1 as D (6 bases). CDR3 length equals 13 residues. Looked up from germline, CDR1 is LNHNV and CDR2 is YYDKDF (reference sequence). Trimming left V 7 bases short and J 5 bases short, with 14 bases between.